The T cell receptor (beta chain) described here comes from a study of T cell changes during pregnancy in multiple sclerosis (dated 2019 in TCRdb). For the wider study: Changes in the T cell repertoire over the course of pregnancy were examined in this study in women with multiple sclerosis.

Compared with germline, V lacks 6 bases and J lacks 4 bases; bases without a gene match: 7. The CDR3 runs 15 amino acids, cysteine and phenylalanine included. Just CDR3 DNA is preserved here, 45 bases in frame from base 1. CDR1 KGHSH and CDR2 LQKENI were looked up in the germline V gene. Concerning this clone itself: Its antigen remains unidentified. No qualities accompany the bases; no much larger clone lies one base away.

The library was made by the immunoSEQ multiplex PCR assay. Held by TCRdb, this immuneACCESS table contains in-frame sequences only and omits some clones. Under half of the omission traces to an unresolved V gene where checked; the cause of the rest is unknown. The sample contains 75,000 to 100,000 clones, 90% of them found a single time. The ten largest clonotypes hold approximately 0.76% of the sample. The sequence was collected from a female donor in good health, enrolled as a control in a pregnancy study. The specimen was peripheral blood, collected in the second trimester of pregnancy. The chain was built from TRBV18 and TRBJ2-7, with 12 middle bases fitting TRBD2. For the CDR3, the sequence is CASSTSGGPRYEQYF. The nucleotide sequence reads TGTGCCAGCTCTACTAGCGGGGGGCCAAGATACGAGCAGTACTTC.